The 22 T cell receptor beta chains given below trace back to one sample, sequenced in a study of Tregs in tolerant kidney transplant recipients. Sequenced by immunoSEQ multiplex PCR; TCRdb stores in-frame clones only, minus some. In the table there are 92,000 or so clones, just over 90% of which are singletons. The source material was CD8+ T cells from blood. Receptor source: a human donor in good health.

The count of this clone is one. The gene calls are TRBV30 and TRBJ2-6; 10 nucleotides agree with TRBD1. The CDR3 extends over 16 amino acids. Looked up from germline, CDR1 is GTSNPN and CDR2 is SVGIG (reference sequence). J lost 0 bases, V lost 7 bases, and 6 bases had no gene match. In nucleotides, the CDR3 is TGTGCCTTCACCGGGACAGGGGTCTCTGGGGCCAACGTCCTGACTTTC. It yields the protein CAFTGTGVSGANVLTF.

The rearrangement uses TRBV5-6 and TRBJ1-4; TRBD1 is a possible D gene (6 bases). This CDR3 has 13 residues. Germline CDR1 SGHDT, CDR2 YYEEEE. V dropped 4 bases and J dropped 5 bases, with 9 bases sitting between them. The DNA for the CDR3 is TGTGCCAGCAGCGTTACAGGGAATGAAAAACTGTTTTTT. Translation gives CASSVTGNEKLFF.

A single count supports this clone. V gene TRBV4-1 combines with J gene TRBJ2-1; D might be TRBD2 (7 bases). The germline gives CDR1 MGHRA, CDR2 YSYEKL. The CDR3 runs 17 residues. V lost 0 bases and J 2 bases, leaving 14 bases between the germline ends. The CDR3 nucleotides read TGCGCCAGCAGCCAAGATTCGAGAGGGGGGGCCTACAATGAGCAGTTCTTC. It specifies CASSQDSRGGAYNEQFF.

The rearrangement uses TRBV19 and TRBJ1-5, with unresolved D. Between the trimmed V and J ends, which lost 7 bases and 0 bases, there was a span of 10 bases. The CDR3 has 14 amino acids. CDR1 and CDR2 (germline): LNHDA, SQIVND (reference sequence). The CDR3 DNA sequence: TGTGCCAGTAATCTCCCCCTTAGCAATCAGCCCCAGCATTTT. Translating it yields CASNLPLSNQPQHF. Full variable domain (rest looked up from reference TRBV19 and TRBJ1-5): DGGITQSPKYLFRKEGQNVTLSCEQNLNHDAMYWYRQDPGQGLRLIYYSQIVNDFQKGDIAEGYSVSREKKESFPLTVTSAQKNPTAFYLCASNLPLSNQPQHFGDGTRLSIL.

The chain couples TRBV27 to TRBJ1-4; maybe TRBD1 (6 bases). The germline CDR1 and CDR2 sequences are MNHEY and SMNVEV (reference sequence). The CDR3 has 18 amino acids. Trimming left V 2 bases short and J 0 bases short, with 16 bases between. The CDR3 DNA is TGTGCCAGCAGTTTAAATACCTACACAGGGCCAACTAATGAAAAACTGTTTTTT. Residues: CASSLNTYTGPTNEKLFF.

V is TRBV27 and J is TRBJ2-1; 8 positions match TRBD2. Germline CDR1 MNHEY, CDR2 SMNVEV (reference sequence). This CDR3 is built from 15 residues. J lost 2 bases, V lost 5 bases, and 5 bases had no gene match. The CDR3 is CASSRGLVPYNEQFF. CDR3 bases: TGTGCCAGCAGTAGGGGACTAGTACCCTACAATGAGCAGTTCTTC.

V and J are TRBV14 and TRBJ2-1; D tentatively reads TRBD1 or TRBD2 (6 bases each). V lost 0 bases and J lost 7, with 16 bases in between. Germline CDR1 and CDR2: SGHDN and FVKESK. The CDR3 covers 16 residues. The CDR3 protein is CASSQDMGGVWNEQFF. The DNA of the CDR3 is TGTGCCAGCAGCCAAGATATGGGGGGCGTCTGGAATGAGCAGTTCTTC.

The chain uses TRBV6-5 and TRBJ2-5; 7 bases are shared with TRBD1. The CDR3 extends over 13 amino acids. V shed 2 bases, J shed 7 bases, and the junction held 4 bases outside the gene matches. Per germline, CDR1 MNHEY and CDR2 SVGAGI. The CDR3: CASSYEGAGTQYF. CDR3 nucleotide sequence: TGTGCCAGCAGTTACGAGGGGGCCGGGACCCAGTACTTC.

The chain couples TRBV7-8 to TRBJ1-2, with D possibly being TRBD1 (6 bases). The germline V gene has CDR1 SGHVS and CDR2 FQNEAQ. The germline V and J ends were trimmed by 1 base and 4 bases, with 13 bases remaining between them. There are 15 residues in the CDR3. Written as DNA, the CDR3 is TGTGCCAGCAGCTTAGGTGCAGGGGTGAGCTATGGCTACACCTTC. Amino acids: CASSLGAGVSYGYTF.

This chain uses TRBV4-1 with TRBJ1-5; D unresolved. V gave up 0 bases and J gave up 4 bases, with 16 bases separating them. The CDR3 extends over 17 amino acids. Germline CDR1 is MGHRA and CDR2 is YSYEKL. CDR3 sequence reads: CASSQDYVRGGNQPQHF. The CDR3 DNA reads TGCGCCAGCAGCCAAGATTACGTCCGGGGTGGGAATCAGCCCCAGCATTTT.

The gene calls are TRBV5-1 and TRBJ1-1; perhaps TRBD1 as D (6 bases). Trimming took off 0 bases at V and 1 base at J, with 19 bases between the two ends. CDR3 length: 18 residues. Germline values: CDR1 SGHRS, CDR2 YFSETQ. The CDR3 coding sequence is TGCGCCAGCAGCTTGGTTCCGGAATACACGGGACAGAACACTGAAGCTTTCTTT. The encoded protein is CASSLVPEYTGQNTEAFF. The variable domain in full, with the rest retrieved from reference TRBV5-1 and TRBJ1-1, is KAGVTQTPRYLIKTRGQQVTLSCSPISGHRSVSWYQQTPGQGLQFLFEYFSETQRNKGNFPGRFSGRQFSNSRSEMNVSTLELGDSALYLCASSLVPEYTGQNTEAFFGQGTRLTVV.

The gene calls are TRBV4-1 and TRBJ2-7, with TRBD2 matching over 7 bases. This CDR3 is 15 amino acids long. Germline V gene sequence: CDR1 MGHRA, CDR2 YSYEKL. Trimming took 4 bases from V and 0 from J; bases not matched to a gene: 6. The CDR3 region is CASSPIAGSSYEQYF. The CDR3 DNA is TGCGCCAGCAGCCCAATAGCGGGTAGCTCCTACGAGCAGTACTTC.

The chain links TRBV19 to TRBJ1-1; D is undetermined. Deletions cut 6 bases from V and 11 bases from J, with 22 bases between. Germline V gives CDR1 LNHDA, CDR2 SQIVND (reference sequence). The CDR3 is 14 amino acids. In DNA, the CDR3 is TGTGCCAGTAGCCCCCCGGGCAGACGGGTTGGCGCTTTCTTT. Translated, it gives CASSPPGRRVGAFF. Drawing the rest from reference TRBV19 and TRBJ1-1, the complete variable domain is DGGITQSPKYLFRKEGQNVTLSCEQNLNHDAMYWYRQDPGQGLRLIYYSQIVNDFQKGDIAEGYSVSREKKESFPLTVTSAQKNPTAFYLCASSPPGRRVGAFFGQGTRLTVV.

This chain connects TRBV7-9 to TRBJ1-3; D gene ambiguous. Germline V gives CDR1 SEHNR, CDR2 FQNEAQ (reference sequence). The length of the CDR3 is 14 residues. The V end lost 5 bases, the J end lost 0 bases, and 8 bases lay between the germline ends. The CDR3 nucleotides are TGTGCCAGCAGCCAAGTGATCTCTGGAAACACCATATATTTT. Protein: CASSQVISGNTIYF. The full variable domain, with the rest looked up from reference TRBV7-9 and TRBJ1-3, is DTGVSQNPRHKITKRGQNVTFRCDPISEHNRLYWYRQTLGQGPEFLTYFQNEAQLEKSRLLSDRFSAERPKGSFSTLEIQRTEQGDSAMYLCASSQVISGNTIYFGEGSWLTVV.

The V gene is TRBV27, the J gene TRBJ2-1; 10 bases fit TRBD1. The CDR3 sequence is 17 residues long. Germline V gene lookup returns CDR1 MNHEY and CDR2 SMNVEV (reference sequence). Trimming cost V 4 bases and J 8 bases; bases outside gene matches: 14. Here the CDR3 reads CASSSLTTGTGVDEQFF. CDR3 bases: TGTGCCAGCAGTTCTTTGACTACCGGGACAGGGGTCGATGAGCAGTTCTTC.

The chain joins TRBV27 to TRBJ1-4, with 9 bases matching TRBD1. CDR3 length equals 17 residues. Per the germline V gene, CDR1 is MNHEY and CDR2 is SMNVEV (reference sequence). J was trimmed by 7 bases and V by 3 bases; bases with no gene match: 12. The CDR3 reads CASSFIRTGASFEKLFF. The CDR3 nucleotides read TGTGCCAGCAGTTTCATACGGACAGGGGCATCATTTGAAAAACTGTTTTTT.

This chain joins TRBV10-3 and TRBJ2-5; D gene ambiguous. The length of the CDR3 is 14 residues. V shed 0 bases and J shed 0 bases, with 5 bases lying between them. Germline values: CDR1 ENHRY, CDR2 SYGVKD. CDR3 region: CAISESGYQETQYF. DNA for the CDR3: TGTGCCATCAGTGAGTCAGGGTACCAAGAGACCCAGTACTTC.

The V and J genes are TRBV5-8 and TRBJ2-2; TRBD1 might be the D (6 bases). CDR1 is SGHTS, CDR2 YDEGEE, per germline. The germline V and J ends were trimmed by 4 bases and 1 base, with 8 bases remaining between them. The CDR3 is made up of 14 amino acids. The CDR3 region is CASSPTGNTGELFF. Here the CDR3 DNA reads TGTGCCAGCAGCCCGACAGGGAACACCGGGGAGCTGTTTTTT. Filled out from reference TRBV5-8 and TRBJ2-2, the complete variable domain reads EAGVTQSPTHLIKTRGQQATLRCSPISGHTSVYWYQQALGLGLQFLLWYDEGEERNRGNFPPRFSGRQFPNYSSELNVNALELEDSALYLCASSPTGNTGELFFGEGSRLTVL.

This clone has only one observation. This chain connects TRBV6-5 to TRBJ1-1; D unresolved. The CDR3 covers 15 residues. Trimming stripped 6 bases from V and 3 bases from J, with 17 bases between. Per the germline V gene, CDR1 is MNHEY and CDR2 is SVGAGI. The CDR3 protein is CASSYAETKDTEAFF. CDR3 coding DNA: TGTGCCAGCAGCTACGCAGAGACTAAGGACACTGAAGCTTTCTTT.

The chain links TRBV9 to TRBJ2-2; D uncertain. Deletions cut 0 bases from V and 4 bases from J, with 4 bases between. Per germline, CDR1 SGDLS and CDR2 YYNGEE. The CDR3 is made up of 13 amino acids. CDR3 in amino acids: CASSVDGTGELFF. The CDR3 DNA reads as TGTGCCAGCAGCGTAGACGGCACCGGGGAGCTGTTTTTT.

The chain combines TRBV29-1 with TRBJ1-1, with D possibly being TRBD1 (5 bases). Deletions cut 0 bases from V and 5 bases from J, with 16 bases between. CDR3 size: 15 residues. Germline V gene sequence: CDR1 SQVTM, CDR2 ANQGSEA. The CDR3 bases are TGCAGCGTTGAAGATCCCTGGGGGATCGGAACTGAAGCTTTCTTT. Amino acid sequence: CSVEDPWGIGTEAFF.

This clone has just a few counts. Other DNA sequences in this sample translate to the same CDR3. CDR3 nucleotide sequence: TGTGCCAGCAGCCGAAGCTACGAGCAGTACTTC. This encodes CASSRSYEQYF. This chain connects TRBV7-8 to TRBJ2-7; no clear D. Germline V gives CDR1 SGHVS, CDR2 FQNEAQ. The CDR3 length is 11 residues. V was shortened by 5 bases and J by 3 bases, with 5 bases between the two germline ends.